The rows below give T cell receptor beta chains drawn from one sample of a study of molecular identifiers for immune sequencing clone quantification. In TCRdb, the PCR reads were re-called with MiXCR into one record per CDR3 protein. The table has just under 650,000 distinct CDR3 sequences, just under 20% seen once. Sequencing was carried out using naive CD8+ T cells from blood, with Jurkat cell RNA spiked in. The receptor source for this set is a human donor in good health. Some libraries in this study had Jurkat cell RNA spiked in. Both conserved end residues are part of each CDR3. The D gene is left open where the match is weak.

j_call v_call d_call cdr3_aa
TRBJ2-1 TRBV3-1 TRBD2 CASSQETSGNYNEQFF
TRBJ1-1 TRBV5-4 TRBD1 CASSLGGGHYTEAFF
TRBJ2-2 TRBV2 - CASSGNSYTGELFF
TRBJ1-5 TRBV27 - CASSFNGGNQPQHF
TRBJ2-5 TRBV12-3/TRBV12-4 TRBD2 CASSRLAGVRETQYF
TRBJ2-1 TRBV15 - CATSRDRTGSDNEQFF
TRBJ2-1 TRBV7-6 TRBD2 CASSSGLAGLVEQFF
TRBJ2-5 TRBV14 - CASSQKIEIQETQYF
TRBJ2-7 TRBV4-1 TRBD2 CASRDRLAGDYEQYF
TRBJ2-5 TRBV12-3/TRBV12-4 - CASSTPSSTQETQYF
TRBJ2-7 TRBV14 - CASSQGYRAHEQYF
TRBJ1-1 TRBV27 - CASHLSRATEAFF
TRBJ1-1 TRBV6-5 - CASSYSGAGVEAFF
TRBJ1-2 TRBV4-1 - CASSQDNYGYTF
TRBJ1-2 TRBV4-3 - CASSQERLANYGYTF
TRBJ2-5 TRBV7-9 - CASSPIGRIEETQYF
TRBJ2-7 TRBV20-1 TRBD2 CSARTRGDSGTSGRGGPYEQYF
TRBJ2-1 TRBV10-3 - CAISDPSYNEQFF
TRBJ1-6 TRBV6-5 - CASSYSIYSPLHF
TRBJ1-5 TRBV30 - CAWSNSNQPQHF
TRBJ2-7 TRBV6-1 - CASSGEGYEQYF
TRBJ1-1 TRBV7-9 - CASSPGRPAGPNTGAFF
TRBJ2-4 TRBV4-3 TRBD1 CASSQDRTGRWEVAKNIQYF
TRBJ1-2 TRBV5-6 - CASSLARQLMYGYTF
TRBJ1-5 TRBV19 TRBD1 CASHWGQCSNQPQHF
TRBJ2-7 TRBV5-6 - CASSTGSSHEQYF
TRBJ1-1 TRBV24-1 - CATSDSGASEAFF
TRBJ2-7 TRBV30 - CAWSNGNYEQYF
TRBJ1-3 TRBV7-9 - CASSFPPAASSGNTIYF
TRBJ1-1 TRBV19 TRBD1 CASSIGSGTGWNTEAFF
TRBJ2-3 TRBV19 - CASNVDSSYDTQYF